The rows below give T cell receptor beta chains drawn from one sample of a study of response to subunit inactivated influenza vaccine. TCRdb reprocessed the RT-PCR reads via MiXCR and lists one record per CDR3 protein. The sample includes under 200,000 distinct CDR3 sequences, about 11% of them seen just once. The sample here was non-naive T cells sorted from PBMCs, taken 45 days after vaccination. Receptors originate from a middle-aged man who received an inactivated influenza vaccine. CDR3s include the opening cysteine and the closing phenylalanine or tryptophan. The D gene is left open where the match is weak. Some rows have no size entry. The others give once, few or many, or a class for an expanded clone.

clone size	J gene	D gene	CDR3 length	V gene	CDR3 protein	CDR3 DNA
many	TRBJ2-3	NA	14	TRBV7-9	CASKGPISTDTQYF	TGTGCCAGCAAGGGGCCGATTAGCACAGATACGCAGTATTTT
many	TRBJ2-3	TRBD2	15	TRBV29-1	CSGYTSSGSLNTQYF	TGCAGCGGCTATACCTCTAGCGGGAGTTTGAATACGCAGTATTTT
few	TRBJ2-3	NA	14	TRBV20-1	CSATLGVITDTQYF	TGCAGTGCTACACTGGGAGTCATCACAGATACGCAGTATTTT
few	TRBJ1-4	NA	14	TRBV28	CASRRVNRGEKLFF	TGTGCCAGCAGGCGAGTCAACCGGGGTGAAAAACTTTTTTTT
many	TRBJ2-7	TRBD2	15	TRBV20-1	CSASRDGPGGYEQYF	TGCAGTGCTAGTAGAGACGGGCCGGGGGGTTACGAGCAGTACTTC
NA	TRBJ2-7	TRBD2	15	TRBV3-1	CASSQDSGLAVEQYF	TGTGCCAGCAGCCAAGATTCGGGACTAGCTGTTGAGCAGTACTTC
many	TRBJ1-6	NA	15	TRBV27	CASSQTDSLRSPLHF	TGTGCCAGCAGTCAAACCGACAGTCTTAGGTCACCCCTCCACTTT
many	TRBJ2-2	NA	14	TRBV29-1	CSVAVAAKAGELFF	TGCAGCGTTGCGGTGGCCGCCAAGGCCGGGGAGCTGTTTTTT
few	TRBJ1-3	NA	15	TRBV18	CASSQRGSSGNTIYF	TGTGCCAGCTCCCAAAGAGGATCCTCTGGAAACACCATATATTTT
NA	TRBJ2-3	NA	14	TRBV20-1	CSARDGGGSDTQYF	TGCAGTGCTAGAGATGGGGGAGGTTCAGATACGCAGTATTTT
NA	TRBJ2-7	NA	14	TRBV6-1	CASSPPQKAYEQYF	TGTGCCAGCAGCCCCCCACAGAAAGCCTACGAGCAGTACTTC
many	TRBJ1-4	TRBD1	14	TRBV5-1	CASSFGQGGEKLFF	TGCGCCAGCAGCTTCGGACAGGGGGGGGAAAAACTGTTTTTT
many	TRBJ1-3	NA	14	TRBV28	CASSLGGDGNTIYF	TGTGCCAGCAGTTTAGGAGGGGACGGAAACACCATATATTTT
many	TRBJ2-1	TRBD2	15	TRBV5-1	CASSSTSGRLNEQFF	TGCGCCAGCAGCTCGACTAGCGGGCGGCTCAATGAGCAGTTCTTC
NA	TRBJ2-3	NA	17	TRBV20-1	CSASSHARGGGRNTQYF	TGCAGTGCTAGTTCTCATGCTCGGGGCGGGGGCAGGAATACGCAGTATTTT
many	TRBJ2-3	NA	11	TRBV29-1	CSVAGLQAQYF	TGCAGCGTTGCGGGCCTTCAGGCGCAGTATTTT
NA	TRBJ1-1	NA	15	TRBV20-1	CSARDPRRAVTEAFF	TGCAGTGCTAGAGATCCCCGCCGCGCAGTTACTGAAGCTTTCTTT
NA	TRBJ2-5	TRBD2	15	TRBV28	CASSSAGENQETQYF	TGTGCCAGCAGCTCAGCGGGGGAGAACCAAGAGACCCAGTACTTC
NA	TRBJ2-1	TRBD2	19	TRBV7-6	CATSGTKDLAGSSYNEQFF	TGTGCCACCAGCGGGACGAAGGACCTAGCGGGGAGCTCCTACAATGAGCAGTTCTTC
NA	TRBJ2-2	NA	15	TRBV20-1	CSARADSQNTGELFF	TGCAGTGCTAGAGCGGACTCCCAGAACACCGGGGAGCTGTTTTTT
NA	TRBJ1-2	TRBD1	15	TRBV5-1	CASSRDRGNLDGYTF	TGCGCCAGCAGCAGGGACAGGGGGAATCTTGATGGCTACACCTTC
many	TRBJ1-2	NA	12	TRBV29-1	CSVDHRNYGYTF	TGCAGCGTTGATCACAGGAACTATGGCTACACCTTC
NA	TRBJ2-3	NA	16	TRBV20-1	CSARDWAGPGTDTQYF	TGCAGTGCTAGAGATTGGGCGGGGCCCGGGACAGATACGCAGTATTTT
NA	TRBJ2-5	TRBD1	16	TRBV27	CASSLVGGGGSGTQYF	TGTGCCAGCAGTTTAGTAGGGGGCGGTGGTTCAGGGACCCAGTACTTC
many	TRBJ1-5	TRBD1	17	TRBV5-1	CASSAGPTGDVYQPQHF	TGCGCCAGCAGCGCCGGCCCGACAGGGGACGTCTATCAGCCCCAGCATTTT
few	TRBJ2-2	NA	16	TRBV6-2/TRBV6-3	CASSYSEGWYTGELFF	TGTGCCAGCAGTTACTCGGAGGGCTGGTACACCGGGGAGCTGTTTTTT
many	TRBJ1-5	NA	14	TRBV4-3	CASSQDRGNQPQHF	TGCGCCAGCAGCCAAGATCGGGGCAATCAGCCCCAGCATTTT
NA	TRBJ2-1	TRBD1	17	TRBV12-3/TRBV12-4	CASTPPGGTGGYNEQFF	TGTGCCAGCACTCCCCCCGGCGGGACAGGGGGATACAATGAGCAGTTCTTC
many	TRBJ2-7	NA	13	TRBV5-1	CASSLFQSYEQYF	TGCGCCAGCAGCTTGTTTCAGTCCTACGAGCAGTACTTC
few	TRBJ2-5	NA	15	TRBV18	CASSQRGRNQETQYF	TGTGCCAGCTCCCAAAGGGGACGGAACCAAGAGACCCAGTACTTC
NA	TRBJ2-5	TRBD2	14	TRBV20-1	CSARRPRLGRAQYF	TGCAGTGCTAGGAGGCCCCGCCTGGGGAGGGCCCAGTACTTC
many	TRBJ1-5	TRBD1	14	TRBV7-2	CASSPGQPGQPQHF	TGTGCCAGCAGCCCGGGACAGCCAGGGCAGCCCCAGCATTTT
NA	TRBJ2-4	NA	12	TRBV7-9	CASSPDKNIQYF	TGTGCCAGCAGCCCAGACAAAAACATTCAGTACTTC
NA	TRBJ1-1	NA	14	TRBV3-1	CASSDDTRNRKAFF	TGTGCCAGCAGTGACGACACCCGTAATCGGAAAGCTTTCTTT
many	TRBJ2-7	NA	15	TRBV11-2	CASSGTTKISYEQYF	TGTGCCAGCTCCGGGACAACAAAAATATCCTACGAGCAGTACTTC
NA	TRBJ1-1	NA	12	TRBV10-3	CAISQAHTEAFF	TGTGCCATCAGCCAAGCTCACACTGAAGCTTTCTTT
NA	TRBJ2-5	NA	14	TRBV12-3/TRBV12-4	CASSSLRVGETQYF	TGTGCCAGCAGCTCCCTCAGGGTAGGAGAGACCCAGTACTTC